The rows below give T cell receptor beta chains drawn from one sample of a study of shared clonotypes between healthy human individuals. Profiled with immunoSEQ multiplex PCR; TCRdb holds only in-frame clones, not every one. The sample records about 92,000 clones, approximately 70% being singletons. Material for sequencing was memory CD8+ T cells sorted from blood. The source of these receptors is a man between 25 and 39 years old in good health. CDR3s include the opening cysteine and the closing phenylalanine or tryptophan. D genes are given only for firm matches. Size tells how often a clone was seen (once, few, many) or the class of an expanded clone, and some rows leave it out.

>TRBJ2-1|TRBD2|TRBV7-9|-
CASSLVTSGVNYNEQFF
TGTGCCAGCAGCTTAGTGACTAGCGGGGTAAACTACAATGAGCAGTTCTTC
>TRBJ2-7|-|TRBV28|-
CASSTPQYEQYF
TGTGCCAGCAGTACCCCCCAATACGAGCAGTACTTC
>TRBJ2-3|-|TRBV10-3|-
CAISAGRDLSSTDTQYF
TGTGCCATCAGTGCTGGGCGGGACCTCTCTAGCACAGATACGCAGTATTTT
>TRBJ2-1|-|TRBV5-4|-
CASSLHGLPNEQFF
TGTGCCAGCAGCCTTCATGGACTCCCTAATGAGCAGTTCTTC
>TRBJ2-1|TRBD2|TRBV4-2|-
CASRNGLAGGYNEQFF
TGTGCCAGCCGCAACGGACTAGCGGGAGGGTACAATGAGCAGTTCTTC
>TRBJ2-5|-|TRBV6-6|few
CASSSPLVRGQETQYF
TGTGCCAGCAGCTCCCCCCTCGTTCGCGGTCAAGAGACCCAGTACTTC
>TRBJ2-7|TRBD2|TRBV2|once
CASSDTALAEEPEQYF
TGTGCCAGCAGTGACACAGCACTAGCGGAAGAACCCGAGCAGTACTTC
>TRBJ1-2|-|TRBV29-1|few
CSVLSGGGYTF
TGCAGCGTTTTATCGGGGGGTGGCTACACCTTC
>TRBJ1-1|-|TRBV15|-
CATSRAGTYLTEAFF
TGTGCCACCAGCAGAGCGGGGACCTATCTTACTGAAGCTTTCTTT
>TRBJ2-1|-|TRBV7-3|-
CASSLTAGLLDYNEQFF
TGTGCCAGCAGCTTAACGGCGGGACTCCTCGACTACAATGAGCAGTTCTTC
>TRBJ1-1|-|TRBV5-1|-
CASSLAWRTMNTEAFF
TGCGCCAGCAGTTTGGCCTGGCGAACAATGAACACTGAAGCTTTCTTT